A selection of T cell receptor beta chains follows, all from one sample in a study of shared clonotypes between healthy human individuals. The data were produced by immunoSEQ multiplex PCR, yet TCRdb's version contains in-frame clones alone and is incomplete. The sample has about 2.4 million clones; 90% to 95% are singletons. Sequencing was performed on naive CD4+ T cells from PBMCs. The receptors stem from a man younger than 35 in good health. Some clones in this sample may be carry-over from other donors' samples. The CDR3 runs from the conserved cysteine through the conserved F or W. The D gene is left open where the match is weak. Size values are once, few and many counts, or a class for expanded clones, and some rows have none.

>TRBV7-2|TRBD2|NA|TRBJ2-4
CASSLSGKGKNIQYF
TGTGCCAGCAGCCTTAGCGGGAAAGGGAAAAACATTCAGTACTTC
>TRBV6-5|TRBD2|NA|TRBJ2-1
CASRELAGGPREQFF
TGTGCCAGCAGGGAACTAGCGGGAGGGCCCAGGGAGCAGTTCTTC
>TRBV6-1|NA|NA|TRBJ2-2
CASKLDYTNTGELFF
TGTGCCAGCAAATTGGATTATACGAACACCGGGGAGCTGTTTTTT
>TRBV5-4|TRBD1|NA|TRBJ2-3
CASSRGGLGRTDTQYF
TGTGCCAGCAGCAGAGGGGGCTTAGGGCGCACAGATACGCAGTATTTT
>TRBV6-6|TRBD1|NA|TRBJ1-4
CASGPTGWEEKLFF
TGTGCCAGCGGACCGACAGGGTGGGAGGAAAAACTGTTTTTT
>TRBV5-1|NA|NA|TRBJ2-5
CASSRQGDQETQYF
TGCGCCAGCAGCCGACAAGGCGACCAAGAGACCCAGTACTTC
>TRBV7-9|NA|NA|TRBJ1-3
CASSLSRSGNTIYF
TGTGCCAGCAGCTTAAGCCGCTCTGGAAACACCATATATTTT
>TRBV9|NA|once|TRBJ2-1
CASSVASGYNEQFF
TGTGCCAGCAGCGTAGCTTCGGGATACAATGAGCAGTTCTTC
>TRBV5-4|TRBD2|once|TRBJ2-5
CASSPTSGRGETQYF
TGTGCCAGCAGCCCGACTAGCGGGAGGGGTGAGACCCAGTACTTC
>TRBV28|TRBD2|few|TRBJ2-7
CASSLPGGEQYF
TGTGCCAGCAGTTTACCGGGAGGCGAGCAGTACTTC
>TRBV19|TRBD1|NA|TRBJ2-4
CASTGQGTSGPLNIQYF
TGTGCCAGTACGGGACAGGGAACGAGCGGGCCCCTAAACATTCAGTACTTC
>TRBV9|NA|once|TRBJ1-1
CASSVGGAADTEAFF
TGTGCCAGCAGCGTAGGGGGCGCGGCGGACACTGAAGCTTTCTTT
>TRBV4-3|NA|NA|TRBJ2-1
CASRADSKSYNEQFF
TGCGCCAGCAGAGCGGACTCGAAGTCCTACAATGAGCAGTTCTTC
>TRBV7-9|NA|NA|TRBJ2-1
CASIQRAGAREQFF
TGTGCCAGCATCCAAAGAGCAGGGGCAAGGGAGCAGTTCTTC
>TRBV28|NA|NA|TRBJ1-4
CASTGNEKLFF
TGTGCCAGCACCGGTAATGAAAAACTGTTTTTT
>TRBV5-1|NA|NA|TRBJ2-7
CASSLDPVTYEQYF
TGCGCCAGCAGCTTGGATCCGGTGACCTACGAGCAGTACTTC
>TRBV29-1|NA|NA|TRBJ2-3
CSVGGPGAPDTQYF
TGCAGCGTTGGGGGTCCGGGTGCTCCAGATACGCAGTATTTT
>TRBV28|NA|NA|TRBJ1-2
CASSLGFYGYTF
TGTGCCAGCAGTTTAGGGTTCTATGGCTACACCTTC